This T cell receptor beta chain derives from a study of blood T cell repertoires in COVID-19. This CDR3 is 14 amino acids long. V dropped 5 bases and J dropped 2; count of bases not matched to a gene: 5. The germline V gene has CDR1 SGHRS and CDR2 YFSETQ. Method: immunoSEQ multiplex PCR; TCRdb's copy keeps in-frame clones and lacks some. The sample has about 200,000 clones, about 88% seen once. Material: peripheral blood. This receptor was identified in a man aged 45-60 years with COVID-19, enrolled during active disease. The chain couples TRBV5-1 to TRBJ2-5; 8 nucleotides agree with TRBD2. The CDR3, as DNA: TGCGCCAGCAGTCCTGGACTAGCACAAGAGACCCAGTACTTC. It codes for CASSPGLAQETQYF.